The rows below give T cell receptor beta chains drawn from one sample of a study of human T cells and chemical hapten exposure. MiXCR was run by TCRdb on the RACE reads, yielding one entry per CDR3 protein. The sample contains 45,000 to 70,000 distinct CDR3 sequences, around 9.3% of which appear only once. Sequences were derived from whole blood, sampled in connection with sensitization to the hapten diphenylcyclopropenone (DPC). These receptor sequences come from a woman aged 40 to 50 with alopecia areata. Some clones in this sample may be carry-over from other donors' samples. Each CDR3 is given with its conserved first and last residue. D genes are given only for firm matches. Expanded clones are given a class, and other clones once, few, many or no size at all.

>NA|TRBJ2-1|NA|TRBV4-3
CASSQGSNEQFF
TGCGCCAGCAGCCAAGGGAGCAATGAGCAGTTCTTC
>TRBD1|TRBJ2-7|NA|TRBV29-1
CSVADRGYEQYF
TGCAGCGTTGCCGACAGGGGGTACGAGCAGTACTTC
>NA|TRBJ2-7|many|TRBV6-1
CASTWSQPSYEQYF
TGTGCCAGCACCTGGTCCCAACCCTCCTACGAGCAGTACTTC
>TRBD2|TRBJ2-1|NA|TRBV4-2
CASSPSSGGADEQFF
TGTGCCAGCAGCCCGTCTAGCGGGGGGGCAGATGAGCAGTTCTTC
>NA|TRBJ2-2|NA|TRBV4-1
CASSQAGGDTGELFF
TGCGCCAGCAGCCAAGCAGGAGGGGACACCGGGGAGCTGTTTTTT
>TRBD2|TRBJ2-2|many|TRBV9
CASSVEAGSAGELFF
TGTGCCAGCAGCGTAGAAGCGGGGTCGGCCGGGGAGCTGTTTTTT
>TRBD2|TRBJ2-3|NA|TRBV20-1
CSARGTSGLADTQYF
TGCAGTGCTAGAGGGACTAGCGGTTTGGCAGATACGCAGTATTTT
>NA|TRBJ2-2|few|TRBV7-6
CASSLNQTIANTGELFF
TGTGCCAGCAGCTTGAATCAGACTATCGCGAACACCGGGGAGCTGTTTTTT
>NA|TRBJ1-1|few|TRBV29-1
CSGGTEAFF
TGCAGCGGAGGCACTGAAGCTTTCTTT
>TRBD1|TRBJ2-2|few|TRBV7-3
CASSSYDRAGELFF
TGTGCCAGCAGCTCATACGACAGGGCCGGGGAGCTGTTTTTT
>NA|TRBJ1-1|NA|TRBV18
CASSPSTGNTEAFF
TGTGCCAGCTCACCAAGTACAGGGAACACTGAAGCTTTCTTT
>NA|TRBJ1-2|few|TRBV5-4
CASSPRTVYGYTF
TGTGCCAGCAGCCCCCGGACGGTTTATGGCTACACCTTC
>NA|TRBJ2-1|NA|TRBV5-1
CASSWGPTSDEQFF
TGCGCCAGCAGCTGGGGGCCCACTAGCGATGAGCAGTTCTTC
>NA|TRBJ1-1|many|TRBV11-2
CASRYGGDTEAFF
TGTGCCAGCAGATACGGGGGGGACACTGAAGCTTTCTTT
>NA|TRBJ1-4|NA|TRBV18
CASSPPGRRWEELFF
TGTGCCAGCTCACCACCTGGACGGAGGTGGGAGGAACTGTTTTTT
>NA|TRBJ1-2|NA|TRBV10-3
CAITDRLDYGYTF
TGTGCCATCACTGACAGGTTGGACTATGGCTACACCTTC
>NA|TRBJ2-2|many|TRBV7-9
CASRSAGATELFF
TGTGCCAGCAGGTCGGCTGGGGCAACGGAGCTGTTTTTT
>TRBD1|TRBJ2-3|few|TRBV13
CASSQTGKVAGGTDTQYF
TGTGCCAGCAGCCAGACAGGGAAGGTAGCCGGTGGCACAGATACGCAGTATTTT